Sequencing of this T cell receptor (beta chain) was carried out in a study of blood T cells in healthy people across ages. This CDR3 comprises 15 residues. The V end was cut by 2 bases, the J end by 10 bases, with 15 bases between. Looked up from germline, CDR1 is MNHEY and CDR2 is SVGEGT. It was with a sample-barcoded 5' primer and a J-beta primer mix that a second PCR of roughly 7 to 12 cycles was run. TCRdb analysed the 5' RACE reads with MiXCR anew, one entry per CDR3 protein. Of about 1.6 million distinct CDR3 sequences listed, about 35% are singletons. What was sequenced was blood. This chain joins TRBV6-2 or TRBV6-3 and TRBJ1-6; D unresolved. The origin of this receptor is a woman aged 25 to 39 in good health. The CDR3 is CASSYLGTQWSPLHF. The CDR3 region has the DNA TGTGCCAGCAGTTACCTGGGCACCCAGTGGTCACCCCTCCACTTT.